This entry is about one TCR beta chain. Its specificity is unknown. The sample belongs to a study of vaccination effects on CD4 cells after COVID-19. Sequencing was performed with immunoSEQ multiplex PCR; in TCRdb, only in-frame clones are kept and a portion is missing. The sample has roughly 15,000 clones; almost 70% are singletons. Findings of the study overall: Marked clonal contraction of infection- and vaccine-induced clones was seen late after vaccination.

Germline V gives CDR1 LNHDA, CDR2 SQIVND (reference sequence). Trimming pared 4 bases from V and 4 bases from J, leaving 16 bases between. CDR3 length equals 15 residues. Antigen-specific CD4+ T cells were first expanded with viral peptide pools by the ViraFEST assay and only then sequenced. Culturing for about ten days preceded CD4+ T cell isolation. Participants each got two BNT162b2 or mRNA-1273 vaccine doses. Vaccinated participants had no history of SARS-CoV-2 infection and tested negative for nucleocapsid antibodies. The sequencing here drew on CD4+ T cells from PBMCs cultured with SARS-CoV-2 spike peptides, taken after COVID-19 vaccination. The receptor comes from a human donor who received a COVID-19 vaccine. This chain connects TRBV19 to TRBJ1-2; D is possibly TRBD1 (6 bases). CDR3 sequence (DNA): TGTGCCAGTAGTAACGGGGATGGACAGTTCTATGGCTACACCTTC. Translated: CASSNGDGQFYGYTF.